These 32 T cell receptor beta chains came from one sample sequenced in a study of control samples from healthy donors and cancer patients. The protocol was immunoSEQ multiplex PCR, while the TCRdb copy is restricted to in-frame clones and leaves out a portion. The sample contains about 80,000 clones, 85% to 90% of which appear only once. Sequencing used blood. These receptors were collected from a woman aged 55-69 years in good health.

V and J are TRBV18 and TRBJ2-7; D remains ambiguous. V shed 6 bases and J shed 5 bases, with 14 bases lying between them. The V gene's germline CDR1 is KGHSH and CDR2 LQKENI. CDR3 length: 13 residues. The CDR3 DNA reads TGTGCCAGCTCTAACCCCAGACGGGACGAGCAGTACTTC. Amino acid sequence: CASSNPRRDEQYF.

The chain recombines TRBV5-4 with TRBJ2-7, with D perhaps being TRBD1 or TRBD2 (7 bases each). The CDR3 covers 14 residues. V was pared by 3 bases and J by 2 bases, with 12 bases between. Germline V CDR1 and CDR2: SGHNT, YYREEE (reference sequence). Here the CDR3 DNA reads TGTGCCAGCAGCTGGCAGGGGGGGGCCTACGAGCAGTACTTC. Protein: CASSWQGGAYEQYF.

The chain carries TRBV11-2 and TRBJ1-2; TRBD1 is a possible D gene (5 bases). Germline CDR1 and CDR2: SGHAT and FQNNGV. Trimming left V 4 bases short and J 6 bases short, with 18 bases between. The CDR3 is 15 amino acids. This CDR3 is CASSYFTWTKNGYTF. For the CDR3, the DNA is TGTGCCAGCAGCTATTTTACTTGGACAAAGAATGGCTACACCTTC.

The genes are TRBV28 and TRBJ1-2; 9 bases match TRBD1. The germline V gene encodes CDR1 MDHEN and CDR2 SYDVKM. This CDR3 spans 14 amino acids. V dropped 5 bases and J dropped 4; count of bases not matched to a gene: 5. CDR3 sequence reads: CASSHRDRAYGYTF. CDR3 in DNA: TGTGCCAGCAGTCACCGGGACAGGGCCTATGGCTACACCTTC.

This sequence joins TRBV9 and TRBJ2-5; the D gene is possibly TRBD1 (6 bases). Germline-derived CDR1 and CDR2 are SGDLS and YYNGEE. The CDR3 extends over 13 amino acids. Deletions cut 4 bases from V and 5 bases from J, with 12 bases between. CDR3 nucleotide sequence: TGTGCCAGCAGCCCAGGGGCTTGGGAGACCCAGTACTTC. Amino acid sequence: CASSPGAWETQYF. The variable domain in full, with the rest retrieved from reference TRBV9 and TRBJ2-5, is DSGVTQTPKHLITATGQRVTLRCSPRSGDLSVYWYQQSLDQGLQFLIQYYNGEERAKGNILERFSAQQFPDLHSELNLSSLELGDSALYFCASSPGAWETQYFGPGTRLLVL.

The chain combines TRBV7-9 with TRBJ1-1, with D tentatively TRBD1 (6 bases). This CDR3 region has 15 residues. From germline, CDR1 is SEHNR and CDR2 FQNEAQ (reference sequence). The germline V and J ends were trimmed by 6 bases and 1 base, with 15 bases remaining between them. DNA of the CDR3: TGTGCCAGCAGACAGGGATCTTGGCGGAACACTGAAGCTTTCTTT. Its translation: CASRQGSWRNTEAFF.

The chain couples TRBV2 to TRBJ1-1; 8 positions agree with TRBD1. This CDR3 has 14 amino acids. Looked up from germline, CDR1 is SNHLY and CDR2 is FYNNEI. The V segment lost 6 bases and the J segment 3 bases; nucleotides outside the gene matches: 6. The CDR3 DNA follows: TGTGCCAGCAGGGGACAGGAACCCTACACTGAAGCTTTCTTT. This encodes CASRGQEPYTEAFF. The variable domain in full, with the rest retrieved from reference TRBV2 and TRBJ1-1, is EPEVTQTPSHQVTQMGQEVILRCVPISNHLYFYWYRQILGQKVEFLVSFYNNEISEKSEIFDDQFSVERPDGSNFTLKIRSTKLEDSAMYFCASRGQEPYTEAFFGQGTRLTVV.

This sequence joins TRBV4-1 and TRBJ2-3, with 9 positions matching TRBD2. The CDR3 extends over 17 amino acids. V dropped 0 bases and J dropped 6; count of bases not matched to a gene: 10. CDR1 and CDR2 (germline): MGHRA, YSYEKL. CDR3 protein: CASSQDRTAGGGDTQYF. DNA of the CDR3: TGCGCCAGCAGCCAAGATAGGACAGCGGGAGGAGGGGATACGCAGTATTTT.

The chain recombines TRBV28 with TRBJ1-1, with D unresolved. Germline loops: CDR1 MDHEN, CDR2 SYDVKM. CDR3 length: 14 amino acids. Trimming left V 6 bases short and J 4 bases short, with 15 bases between. CDR3 in DNA: TGTGCCAGCAGGGCCGGGCCAGTTGGCACTGAAGCTTTCTTT. Translating it yields CASRAGPVGTEAFF.

The V gene is TRBV7-2, the J gene TRBJ1-2; D gene ambiguous. The CDR3 runs to 13 residues. The germline CDR1 and CDR2 sequences are SGHTA and FQGNSA. Trimming left V 4 bases short and J 8 bases short, with 14 bases between. The CDR3 loop reads CASSSTRAIGYTF. The DNA for the CDR3 is TGTGCCAGCAGCTCTACGCGGGCGATCGGCTACACCTTC.

V and J are TRBV6-1 and TRBJ2-7; 10 bases line up with TRBD2. CDR3 length: 16 residues. Germline CDR1 is MNHNS and CDR2 is SASEGT. Trimming cost V 1 base and J 7 bases; bases outside gene matches: 10. DNA of the CDR3: TGTGCCAGCAGTGAAGGCCTAGCGGGAGAGAGTAGAGAGCAGTACTTC. This gives the protein CASSEGLAGESREQYF.

V gene TRBV5-1 combines with J gene TRBJ2-3; 8 nucleotides align to TRBD2. The CDR3 covers 22 residues. Per germline, CDR1 SGHRS and CDR2 YFSETQ. With 7 bases clipped from V and 0 bases from J, the junction kept 28 bases outside the gene matches. This CDR3 reads CASSSPGRIAGMGGPSTDTQYF. Here the CDR3 DNA reads TGCGCCAGCTCCTCCCCCGGTCGGATAGCGGGGATGGGGGGGCCTAGCACAGATACGCAGTATTTT.

This chain connects TRBV27 to TRBJ2-1; D not resolved. Between the trimmed V and J ends, which lost 1 base and 5 bases, there was a span of 9 bases. Germline loops: CDR1 MNHEY, CDR2 SMNVEV (reference sequence). The CDR3 spans 14 residues. The CDR3 coding sequence is TGTGCCAGCAGTTTATATAACCTCCACAATGAGCAGTTCTTC. Amino acids: CASSLYNLHNEQFF.

This clone was seen a single time. The chain is built from TRBV28 and TRBJ1-2; 8 nucleotides align to TRBD1. The V segment lost 3 bases and the J segment 7 bases; nucleotides outside the gene matches: 4. The CDR3 is 13 amino acids. Germline V lookup: CDR1 MDHEN, CDR2 SYDVKM. In nucleotides, the CDR3 is TGTGCCAGCAGTTTTCAGGGGGCGAGTGGCTACACCTTC. Protein: CASSFQGASGYTF.

The sample holds one count of this clone. The DNA of the CDR3 is TGTGCCAGAAGTCCTCCCGATAATGAGCAGTTCTTC. Translating it yields CARSPPDNEQFF. J is TRBJ2-1 and V is TRBV5-3; no reliable D call. TRBV5-3 is identified as an open reading frame with a role that is uncertain. The V end was cut by 5 bases, the J end by 7 bases, with 10 bases between. The CDR3 has 12 residues.

The chain joins TRBV12-3 or TRBV12-4 to TRBJ1-2; D gene unclear. V was cut by 6 bases and J by 7 bases, with 12 bases left in between. This CDR3 spans 12 amino acids. CDR3 sequence reads: CASRLGRLGYTF. The CDR3 DNA sequence: TGTGCCAGCAGGCTAGGACGCCTTGGCTACACCTTC.

V usage is TRBV6-5 and J usage is TRBJ1-2, with D possibly being TRBD1 (5 bases). The CDR3 extends over 14 amino acids. V was trimmed by 5 bases and J by 0 bases, leaving 10 bases between them. The germline gives CDR1 MNHEY, CDR2 SVGAGI. The CDR3 coding sequence is TGTGCCAGCAGTCCAGGGAGGACTAACTATGGCTACACCTTC. Translating gives CASSPGRTNYGYTF.

The CDR3 here is CASSLGGWGQETQYF. CDR3 DNA: TGTGCCAGCAGCTTGGGGGGTTGGGGTCAAGAGACCCAGTACTTC. The chain carries TRBV5-5 and TRBJ2-5; D remains unclear. CDR3 size: 15 residues. The V end lost 0 bases, the J end lost 2 bases, and 11 bases lay between the germline ends. Germline V gene lookup returns CDR1 SGHKS and CDR2 YYEKEE (reference sequence).

The chain employs TRBV30 and TRBJ2-7, with 9 bases aligning to TRBD1. V shed 4 bases and J 1 base; nucleotides not matched to a gene: 5. CDR3 length equals 14 residues. Germline V gene data show CDR1 as GTSNPN and CDR2 as SVGIG (reference sequence). Written as DNA, the CDR3 is TGTGCCTGGAAGGGACAGGGAGTTTCCTACGAGCAGTACTTC. Its protein product is CAWKGQGVSYEQYF.

The chain couples TRBV7-2 to TRBJ2-3, with 14 nucleotides matching TRBD2. Germline CDR1 and CDR2: SGHTA and FQGNSA. CDR3 length: 17 amino acids. Unmatched junction bases numbered 5, after V lost 3 bases and J lost 3 bases. DNA of the CDR3: TGTGCCAGCAGCTTTCAGGGACTAGCGGGAGCTACAGATACGCAGTATTTT. Its translation: CASSFQGLAGATDTQYF.

The chain links TRBV6-5 to TRBJ2-7; a possible D gene is TRBD2 (6 bases). Germline V gene data show CDR1 as MNHEY and CDR2 as SVGAGI. This CDR3 has 13 amino acids. V was trimmed by 8 bases and J by 3 bases, leaving 14 bases between them. The CDR3: CASHTGRSYEQYF. The CDR3 nucleotides are TGTGCCAGCCATACGGGGAGGAGCTACGAGCAGTACTTC.

The rearrangement links TRBV2 to TRBJ1-4; TRBD1 might be the D (6 bases). Germline V gives CDR1 SNHLY, CDR2 FYNNEI. Trimming pared 4 bases from V and 0 bases from J, leaving 12 bases between. The CDR3 is 16 residues long. The CDR3 DNA is TGTGCCAGCAGTGGTGCAGGGGCGACAACTAATGAAAAACTGTTTTTT. Residues: CASSGAGATTNEKLFF.

The V gene is TRBV2, the J gene TRBJ1-5, with 7 positions matching TRBD1. The trim removed 5 bases at V and 7 bases at J, leaving 8 bases unmatched. CDR1 and CDR2 (germline): SNHLY, FYNNEI. The length of the CDR3 is 14 residues. The CDR3 coding sequence is TGTGCCAGCAGTAGGGCGGGGGACAGCCAGCCCCAGCATTTT. This sequence encodes CASSRAGDSQPQHF.

This rearrangement joins TRBV23-1 to TRBJ1-5; perhaps TRBD1 as D (5 bases). TRBV23-1 is annotated as an ORF whose role is uncertain. The CDR3 has 13 residues. Trimming shortened V by 3 bases and J by 15 bases, and 18 bases separated the two germline ends. The CDR3 region has the DNA TGCGCCAGCAGTCACCCCGGGACCCACGTTGCGCATTTT. It translates to CASSHPGTHVAHF.

A single count supports this clone. The chain recombines TRBV9 with TRBJ2-1; 9 nucleotides align to TRBD2. Germline lookup yields CDR1 SGDLS and CDR2 YYNGEE. With 2 bases clipped from V and 7 bases from J, the junction kept 4 bases outside the gene matches. The CDR3 loop spans 14 amino acids. As DNA, the CDR3 is TGTGCCAGCAGCGTTAGCGGGAGTGGGAATGAGCAGTTCTTC. This gives the protein CASSVSGSGNEQFF.

The chain couples TRBV6-5 to TRBJ1-1; D might be TRBD1 (6 bases). Trimming left V 6 bases short and J 5 bases short, with 16 bases between. Looked up from germline, CDR1 is MNHEY and CDR2 is SVGAGI. This CDR3 has 14 residues. CDR3 sequence (DNA): TGTGCCAGCAGAATGGCAGGGGAGGGGACTGAAGCTTTCTTT. Translated: CASRMAGEGTEAFF.

This chain joins TRBV7-2 and TRBJ1-1; D remains unclear. Germline V gene sequence: CDR1 SGHTA, CDR2 FQGNSA. V gave up 5 bases and J gave up 5 bases, with 15 bases separating them. The length of the CDR3 is 14 residues. The CDR3: CASSLSSDMTEAFF. DNA of the CDR3: TGTGCCAGCAGCCTATCATCAGACATGACTGAAGCTTTCTTT.

This clone was found once. V usage is TRBV12-5 and J usage is TRBJ2-3, with 7 bases aligning to TRBD2. Germline assignment: CDR1 LGHNT and CDR2 FRNRAP. V trimming: 0 bases; J trimming: 6 bases; junction bases outside the gene matches: 9. The CDR3 is made up of 16 amino acids. CDR3 DNA sequence: TGTGCTAGTGGTTTGGTACCTGGGGTAGCGGGCGATACGCAGTATTTT. It yields the protein CASGLVPGVAGDTQYF.

The DNA for the CDR3 is TGCGCCAGCAGCTTGAGACAGGGGGCGTCCTCCACTGAAGCTTTCTTT. Translated, it gives CASSLRQGASSTEAFF. V is TRBV10-1 and J is TRBJ1-1; 10 bases match TRBD1. Germline values: CDR1 WNHNN, CDR2 SYGVQD (reference sequence). With 6 bases clipped from V and 4 bases from J, the junction kept 11 bases outside the gene matches. The CDR3 is 16 residues long.

Worth noting for this clone: Germline and junction disagree at one end, which may indicate a read error. CDR3 nucleotide sequence: TGTGCCAGCAGCCTGGGCCCCGGCAGGGAGTTGTTTTTT. Encoded protein: CASSLGPGRELFF. The rearrangement joins TRBV11-3 to TRBJ2-2; D is tentatively TRBD1 or TRBD2 (5 bases each). The CDR3 covers 13 residues. In germline, CDR1 is SGHNT, CDR2 YENEEA.

The J gene is TRBJ1-3, the V gene TRBV30; unclear D gene. Trimming took 1 base from V and 8 from J, leaving 9 bases between them. This CDR3 spans 12 amino acids. CDR1 is GTSNPN and CDR2 is SVGIG in the germline V gene (reference sequence). The CDR3, as DNA: TGTGCCTGGAGTGCTGGACGTGACACCATATATTTT. Translated, it gives CAWSAGRDTIYF.

The gene calls are TRBV19 and TRBJ1-6; 7 positions match TRBD1. After removal of 7 bases from V and 5 bases from J, the junction contained 8 bases not matched to a gene. CDR1 and CDR2 from the germline V gene are LNHDA and SQIVND (reference sequence). CDR3 length equals 15 residues. DNA of the CDR3: TGTGCCAGTAAGAGTGTGGGACAGAATAATTCACCCCTCCACTTT. It encodes CASKSVGQNNSPLHF.